This TCR beta chain was profiled in a study of control samples from healthy donors and cancer patients. From germline, CDR1 is MNHNY and CDR2 SVGAGI (reference sequence). Deletions cut 6 bases from V and 6 bases from J, with 12 bases between. The CDR3 runs 13 residues. TCRdb's table, derived via immunoSEQ multiplex PCR, lists solely in-frame clones and lacks some. The sample lists about 170,000 clones, around 88% occurring once. The sequenced sample was blood. The genes are TRBV6-6 and TRBJ2-1; a possible D gene is TRBD2 (6 bases). The receptor's source is a woman aged 30 to 39 in good health. The CDR3 DNA reads TGTGCCAGCAGATGGCCCGGGGGCAATGAGCAGTTCTTC. Translated: CASRWPGGNEQFF.